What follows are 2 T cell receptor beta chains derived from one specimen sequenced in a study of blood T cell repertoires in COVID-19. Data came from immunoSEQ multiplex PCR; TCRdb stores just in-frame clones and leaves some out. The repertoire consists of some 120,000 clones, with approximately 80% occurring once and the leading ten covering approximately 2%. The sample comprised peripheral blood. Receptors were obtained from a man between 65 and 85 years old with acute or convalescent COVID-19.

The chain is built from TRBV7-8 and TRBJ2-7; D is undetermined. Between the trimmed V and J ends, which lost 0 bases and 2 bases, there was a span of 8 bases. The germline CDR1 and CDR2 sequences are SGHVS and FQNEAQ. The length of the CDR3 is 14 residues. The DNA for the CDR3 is TGTGCCAGCAGCTTAGCAGAGATTACCTACGAGCAGTACTTC. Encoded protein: CASSLAEITYEQYF. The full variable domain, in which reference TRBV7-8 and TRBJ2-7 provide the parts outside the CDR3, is GAGVSQSPRYKVAKRGQDVALRCDPISGHVSLFWYQQALGQGPEFLTYFQNEAQLDKSGLPSDRFFAERPEGSVSTLKIQRTQQEDSAVYLCASSLAEITYEQYFGPGTRLTVT.

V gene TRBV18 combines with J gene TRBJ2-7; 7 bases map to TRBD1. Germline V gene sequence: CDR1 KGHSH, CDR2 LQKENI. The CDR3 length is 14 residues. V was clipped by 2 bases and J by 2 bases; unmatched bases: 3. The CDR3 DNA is TGTGCCAGCTCACCAAAGGACAGGACCTACGAGCAGTACTTC. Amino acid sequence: CASSPKDRTYEQYF.